This is a list of T cell receptor beta chains from one sample in a study of shared clonotypes between healthy human individuals. The table came from immunoSEQ multiplex PCR; TCRdb's copy has only in-frame clones and leaves some out. The sample lists fewer than 800,000 clones, around 92% seen once, with about 24% in the top ten. The sample consisted of naive CD8+ T cells sorted from blood. These receptors were taken from a man aged 30-40 years in good health. The CDR3 runs from the conserved cysteine through the conserved F or W. Fields, in order: V gene, J gene, clone size, D gene, CDR3 protein, CDR3 DNA. D genes are given only for firm matches. Part of the rows lack a size; the others show once, few, many or a class for expanded clones.

V gene: TRBV6-6; J gene: TRBJ2-7; clone size: -; D gene: TRBD1; CDR3 protein: CASSFSWDSSYEQYF; CDR3 DNA: TGTGCCAGCAGTTTTTCCTGGGACAGCTCCTACGAGCAGTACTTC
V gene: TRBV5-5; J gene: TRBJ2-7; clone size: -; D gene: -; CDR3 protein: CASSLSYLREQYF; CDR3 DNA: TGTGCCAGCAGCTTGAGTTACTTACGAGAGCAGTACTTC
V gene: TRBV29-1; J gene: TRBJ2-2; clone size: -; D gene: -; CDR3 protein: CSVETDITGELFF; CDR3 DNA: TGCAGCGTTGAAACAGACATCACCGGGGAGCTGTTTTTT
V gene: TRBV15; J gene: TRBJ1-1; clone size: -; D gene: -; CDR3 protein: CATSRGPGADSEAFF; CDR3 DNA: TGTGCCACCAGCAGGGGTCCAGGGGCCGACTCCGAAGCTTTCTTT
V gene: TRBV28; J gene: TRBJ2-1; clone size: few; D gene: -; CDR3 protein: CASSTLLRQNEQFF; CDR3 DNA: TGTGCCAGCAGTACCCTACTGAGACAGAATGAGCAGTTCTTC
V gene: TRBV20-1; J gene: TRBJ2-1; clone size: -; D gene: -; CDR3 protein: CSASLGNEQFF; CDR3 DNA: TGCAGTGCTAGCTTGGGTAATGAGCAGTTCTTC
V gene: TRBV27; J gene: TRBJ1-1; clone size: -; D gene: -; CDR3 protein: CASSLLGDEAFF; CDR3 DNA: TGTGCCAGCAGTTTACTAGGGGATGAAGCTTTCTTT
V gene: TRBV27; J gene: TRBJ2-1; clone size: once; D gene: -; CDR3 protein: CASRDHAYNEQFF; CDR3 DNA: TGTGCCAGTCGGGACCATGCCTACAATGAGCAGTTCTTC
V gene: TRBV9; J gene: TRBJ1-1; clone size: -; D gene: -; CDR3 protein: CASSVSGTVNTEAFF; CDR3 DNA: TGTGCCAGCAGCGTATCCGGGACGGTGAACACTGAAGCTTTCTTT
V gene: TRBV28; J gene: TRBJ2-7; clone size: -; D gene: TRBD2; CDR3 protein: CASSELAGGSSYEQYF; CDR3 DNA: TGTGCCAGTTCAGAACTAGCGGGAGGGAGCTCCTACGAGCAGTACTTC
V gene: TRBV7-8; J gene: TRBJ1-3; clone size: -; D gene: TRBD1; CDR3 protein: CASSSKTGAYSSGNTIYF; CDR3 DNA: TGTGCCAGCAGCTCAAAAACAGGGGCCTACAGTTCTGGAAACACCATATATTTT
V gene: TRBV2; J gene: TRBJ2-7; clone size: -; D gene: TRBD1; CDR3 protein: CASSRTGGSEQYF; CDR3 DNA: TGTGCCAGCAGTAGGACAGGGGGCTCCGAGCAGTACTTC
V gene: TRBV27; J gene: TRBJ2-1; clone size: -; D gene: TRBD1; CDR3 protein: CASSLLGVTGGNEQFF; CDR3 DNA: TGTGCCAGCAGTTTATTAGGTGTGACAGGGGGAAATGAGCAGTTCTTC
V gene: TRBV7-9; J gene: TRBJ1-2; clone size: -; D gene: TRBD1; CDR3 protein: CASSPGAGGEYGYTF; CDR3 DNA: TGTGCCAGCAGCCCCGGTGCAGGGGGGGAGTATGGCTACACCTTC
V gene: TRBV6-1; J gene: TRBJ2-7; clone size: -; D gene: -; CDR3 protein: CASSEAGGLEQYF; CDR3 DNA: TGTGCCAGCAGTGAAGCCGGAGGGCTGGAGCAGTACTTC
V gene: TRBV7-6; J gene: TRBJ2-1; clone size: -; D gene: -; CDR3 protein: CASSLDAASYNEQFF; CDR3 DNA: TGTGCCAGCAGCTTAGACGCAGCCTCCTACAATGAGCAGTTCTTC
V gene: TRBV30; J gene: TRBJ2-7; clone size: -; D gene: TRBD2; CDR3 protein: CAWNPQWGGYEQYF; CDR3 DNA: TGTGCCTGGAATCCCCAGTGGGGAGGGTACGAGCAGTACTTC
V gene: TRBV28; J gene: TRBJ2-5; clone size: -; D gene: -; CDR3 protein: CASSMDSRETQYF; CDR3 DNA: TGTGCCAGCAGCATGGACAGTCGAGAGACCCAGTACTTC
V gene: TRBV27; J gene: TRBJ2-1; clone size: -; D gene: -; CDR3 protein: CASSPAGFLPLSLF; CDR3 DNA: TGTGCCAGCAGTCCCGCGGGCTTCCTCCCCTTATCACTCTTC
V gene: TRBV28; J gene: TRBJ1-5; clone size: -; D gene: TRBD1; CDR3 protein: CASRRRQGVNQPQHF; CDR3 DNA: TGTGCCAGCAGGCGTAGACAGGGAGTTAATCAGCCCCAGCATTTT
V gene: TRBV5-1; J gene: TRBJ2-1; clone size: -; D gene: -; CDR3 protein: CASSLFTGRYNEQFF; CDR3 DNA: TGCGCCAGCAGCTTGTTCACAGGGAGGTACAATGAGCAGTTCTTC
V gene: TRBV6-1; J gene: TRBJ2-2; clone size: -; D gene: -; CDR3 protein: CASSEEGGTTYTGELFF; CDR3 DNA: TGTGCCAGCAGTGAAGAAGGTGGTACTACATACACCGGGGAGCTGTTTTTT
V gene: TRBV4-1; J gene: TRBJ1-2; clone size: -; D gene: -; CDR3 protein: CASSQRDSADYGYTF; CDR3 DNA: TGCGCCAGCAGCCAAAGAGACAGCGCCGACTATGGCTACACCTTC
V gene: TRBV6-5; J gene: TRBJ2-7; clone size: -; D gene: TRBD1; CDR3 protein: CASSLGQGGYEQYF; CDR3 DNA: TGTGCCAGCAGCCTCGGACAGGGCGGGTACGAGCAGTACTTC
V gene: TRBV28; J gene: TRBJ2-7; clone size: -; D gene: TRBD1; CDR3 protein: CASRSPNGQALYEQYF; CDR3 DNA: TGTGCCAGCCGATCACCGAACGGACAGGCTCTCTACGAGCAGTACTTC
V gene: TRBV7-9; J gene: TRBJ2-1; clone size: -; D gene: -; CDR3 protein: CASNPWARESGEQFF; CDR3 DNA: TGTGCCAGCAACCCTTGGGCCAGGGAGAGCGGAGAGCAGTTCTTC
V gene: TRBV7-2; J gene: TRBJ2-1; clone size: -; D gene: TRBD1; CDR3 protein: CASSLTQGWNEQFF; CDR3 DNA: TGTGCCAGCAGCTTAACACAGGGGTGGAATGAGCAGTTCTTC
V gene: TRBV7-9; J gene: TRBJ2-5; clone size: -; D gene: -; CDR3 protein: CASSLVGNSETQYF; CDR3 DNA: TGTGCCAGCAGCTTAGTGGGTAATTCAGAGACCCAGTACTTC
V gene: TRBV28; J gene: TRBJ2-4; clone size: -; D gene: TRBD1; CDR3 protein: CASSVPGQGAYIQYF; CDR3 DNA: TGTGCCAGCAGCGTCCCGGGACAGGGGGCATACATTCAGTACTTC
V gene: TRBV4-1; J gene: TRBJ1-1; clone size: -; D gene: TRBD1; CDR3 protein: CASSQVGQGATEAFF; CDR3 DNA: TGCGCCAGCAGCCAAGTCGGGCAGGGGGCAACTGAAGCTTTCTTT
V gene: TRBV5-6; J gene: TRBJ2-1; clone size: -; D gene: TRBD2; CDR3 protein: CASSLIAGAYNEQFF; CDR3 DNA: TGTGCCAGCAGCTTGATAGCGGGAGCCTACAATGAGCAGTTCTTC